This T cell receptor (beta chain) is drawn from a study of OX40 agonist ivuxolimab in advanced cancers. This table comes from immunoSEQ multiplex PCR, and its TCRdb copy is limited to in-frame clones, with some not included. The sample includes approximately 12,000 clones, 80% to 95% of them seen just once. Germline assignment: CDR1 SEHNR and CDR2 FQNEAQ (reference sequence). CDR3 size: 17 residues. V lost 1 base and J lost 0, with 13 bases in between. The chain uses TRBV7-9 and TRBJ1-5; D uncertain. The starting material was CD4+ or CD8+ T cells sorted from blood, obtained in a trial of the OX40 agonist ivuxolimab. The sequence was obtained from an adult with an advanced solid tumor such as melanoma, head and neck, liver or kidney cancer. CDR3 sequence: CASSLDKGPYSNQPQHF. DNA for the CDR3: TGTGCCAGCAGCTTAGACAAAGGACCTTATAGCAATCAGCCCCAGCATTTT. Looking up the rest from reference TRBV7-9 and TRBJ1-5 gives the full variable domain: DTGVSQNPRHKITKRGQNVTFRCDPISEHNRLYWYRQTLGQGPEFLTYFQNEAQLEKSRLLSDRFSAERPKGSFSTLEIQRTEQGDSAMYLCASSLDKGPYSNQPQHFGDGTRLSIL.